These 18 T cell receptor beta chains share one sample of origin, sequenced in a study of OX40 agonist ivuxolimab in advanced cancers. TCRdb keeps only in-frame clones here, not all; method: immunoSEQ multiplex PCR. The sample records roughly 67,000 clones, around 87% being singletons. Material: CD4+ or CD8+ T cells sorted from blood, obtained in a trial of the OX40 agonist ivuxolimab. These receptors were taken from an adult with an advanced solid tumor such as melanoma, head and neck, liver or kidney cancer.

This clone has just one count. The chain combines TRBV10-1 with TRBJ2-5; a possible D gene is TRBD2 (5 bases). Germline values: CDR1 WNHNN, CDR2 SYGVQD (reference sequence). Trimming cost V 0 bases and J 5 bases, with 16 bases left between them. The CDR3 length is 16 residues. CDR3 in DNA: TGCGCCAGCAGTGAGTCTCCCATCGGGGTAGAGGAGACCCAGTACTTC. Its translation: CASSESPIGVEETQYF.

The chain joins TRBV9 to TRBJ1-2; TRBD1 agrees at 9 bases. V lost 3 bases, J lost 11 bases, and 11 bases stayed unmatched. There are 14 residues in the CDR3. Germline lookup yields CDR1 SGDLS and CDR2 YYNGEE. The CDR3 loop reads CASSDGARQGEYTF. CDR3 bases: TGTGCCAGCAGCGACGGTGCCCGACAGGGGGAATACACCTTC.

V usage is TRBV18 and J usage is TRBJ2-5, with D perhaps TRBD1 (6 bases). With 2 bases removed from V and 5 bases from J, the gap between germline ends came to 15 bases. The germline gives CDR1 KGHSH, CDR2 LQKENI. The CDR3 has 15 residues. CDR3 sequence reads: CASSPKTGTRETQYF. CDR3 coding DNA: TGTGCCAGCTCACCAAAAACAGGGACACGGGAGACCCAGTACTTC.

The count of this clone is one. CDR3 in DNA: TGCGCCAGCAGTGATTGGGGGGCAGCTGAAGCTTTCTTT. Protein: CASSDWGAAEAFF. V and J are TRBV10-1 and TRBJ1-1; D might be TRBD1 (6 bases). The CDR3 has 13 amino acids. The V gene's germline CDR1 is WNHNN and CDR2 SYGVQD (reference sequence). V dropped 3 bases and J dropped 6 bases, with 11 bases sitting between them.

J is TRBJ2-6 and V is TRBV15, with 8 positions matching TRBD1. V shed 6 bases, J shed 2 bases, and the junction held 3 bases outside the gene matches. There are 15 residues in the CDR3. Germline CDR1 reads LNHNV; CDR2 reads YYDKDF (reference sequence). The CDR3 sequence: CATRRQGTGANVLTF. DNA of the CDR3: TGTGCCACCAGGAGACAGGGGACTGGGGCCAACGTCCTGACTTTC.

The chain links TRBV19 to TRBJ1-2, with D unresolved. The CDR3 has 14 residues. Germline loops: CDR1 LNHDA, CDR2 SQIVND (reference sequence). Between the trimmed V and J ends, which lost 3 bases and 5 bases, there was a span of 13 bases. DNA for the CDR3: TGTGCCAGTAGTATCCCCGCGATCGGGTATGGCTACACCTTC. Encoded protein: CASSIPAIGYGYTF.

The chain is built from TRBV5-1 and TRBJ1-6; D remains unclear. The CDR3 has 13 residues. Germline assignment: CDR1 SGHRS and CDR2 YFSETQ. Trimming shortened V by 5 bases and J by 13 bases, and 16 bases separated the two germline ends. The chain's CDR3 is CASRPGGESPLHF. For the CDR3, the DNA is TGCGCCAGCAGGCCGGGCGGGGAGTCCCCCCTCCACTTT.

V and J are TRBV5-4 and TRBJ2-7; possible D gene TRBD2, 6 bases. This CDR3 is built from 14 residues. Trimming took 0 bases from V and 2 from J, leaving 9 bases between them. Germline-derived CDR1 and CDR2 are SGHNT and YYREEE (reference sequence). The CDR3 here is CASSLGQRAYEQYF. Written as DNA, the CDR3 is TGTGCCAGCAGCTTGGGACAGCGGGCCTACGAGCAGTACTTC.

Notes on this clone: Compared with germline, one end of the junction differs, possibly owing to a read error. This chain's CDR3 is CANSLRWQNQPQHF. The CDR3 region has the DNA TGTGCCAACAGCTTAAGGTGGCAAAATCAGCCCCAGCATTTT. This chain links TRBV7-2 with TRBJ1-5; D remains ambiguous. Germline assignment: CDR1 SGHTA and CDR2 FQGNSA. This CDR3 is built from 14 residues. Full variable domain (rest looked up from reference TRBV7-2 and TRBJ1-5): GAGVSQSPSNKVTEKGKDVELRCDPISGHTALYWYRQSLGQGLEFLIYFQGNSAPDKSGLPSDRFSAERTGGSVSTLTIQRTQQEDSAVYLCANSLRWQNQPQHFGDGTRLSIL.

The V and J genes are TRBV2 and TRBJ2-2; no firm D call. The CDR3 sequence is 14 residues long. Deletions cut 4 bases from V and 8 bases from J, with 14 bases between. CDR1 SNHLY and CDR2 FYNNEI come from the germline V gene. The CDR3 is CASSGGSRGGELFF. The CDR3 nucleotides are TGTGCCAGCAGTGGAGGCTCCAGAGGAGGGGAGCTGTTTTTT.

This clone was observed a few times. The rearrangement links TRBV2 to TRBJ2-1; 11 bases align to TRBD1. The CDR3 extends over 18 amino acids. V lost 1 base, J lost 4 bases, and 9 bases stayed unmatched. Germline CDR1 reads SNHLY; CDR2 reads FYNNEI. The CDR3 loop is CASSEERTGGNLYNEQFF. Written as DNA, the CDR3 is TGTGCCAGCAGTGAAGAGCGGACAGGGGGCAACCTATACAATGAGCAGTTCTTC.

This chain links TRBV6-1 with TRBJ2-2; 9 nucleotides align to TRBD2. Germline CDR1 MNHNS, CDR2 SASEGT. CDR3 size: 14 residues. V shed 8 bases and J 3 bases; nucleotides not matched to a gene: 4. CDR3 sequence reads: CASWRLADTGELFF. CDR3 DNA sequence: TGTGCCAGCTGGAGACTAGCGGACACCGGGGAGCTGTTTTTT.

The rearrangement links TRBV5-1 to TRBJ2-1; D perhaps matches TRBD2 (5 bases). The germline V gene has CDR1 SGHRS and CDR2 YFSETQ. Trimming took off 4 bases at V and 5 bases at J, with 10 bases between the two ends. This CDR3 region has 13 residues. The CDR3 DNA follows: TGCGCCAGCAGCCCGGGGAGTCACAATGAGCAGTTCTTC. Amino acid sequence: CASSPGSHNEQFF. Full variable domain (outside the CDR3, taken from reference TRBV5-1 and TRBJ2-1): KAGVTQTPRYLIKTRGQQVTLSCSPISGHRSVSWYQQTPGQGLQFLFEYFSETQRNKGNFPGRFSGRQFSNSRSEMNVSTLELGDSALYLCASSPGSHNEQFFGPGTRLTVL.

The rearrangement links TRBV6-6 to TRBJ1-1; no definite D call. The CDR3 extends over 14 amino acids. The germline V gene encodes CDR1 MNHNY and CDR2 SVGAGI (reference sequence). Trimming cost V 6 bases and J 1 base, with 12 bases left between them. CDR3 protein: CASSPERTNTEAFF. The CDR3 coding sequence is TGTGCCAGCAGCCCCGAGAGAACGAACACTGAAGCTTTCTTT.

The chain carries TRBV5-4 and TRBJ1-6; D is ambiguous. The CDR3 extends over 15 amino acids. Trimming removed 4 bases from V and 1 base from J, with 9 bases in between. Germline V gene data show CDR1 as SGHNT and CDR2 as YYREEE (reference sequence). The chain's CDR3 is CASSEQTSYNSPLHF. CDR3 bases: TGTGCCAGCAGCGAACAGACGTCCTATAATTCACCCCTCCACTTT.

The chain joins TRBV12-5 to TRBJ1-4; D is perhaps TRBD1 (6 bases). Per germline, CDR1 LGHNT and CDR2 FRNRAP. This CDR3 is 13 amino acids long. The ends were cut back, 5 bases at V and 5 bases at J, with 9 bases in the middle. CDR3 in DNA: TGTGCTAGTGGTGACAGGACAAATGAAAAACTGTTTTTT. This sequence encodes CASGDRTNEKLFF.

Concerning this clone itself: The germline gene is not matched at one end of the junction; a read error may be the cause. The rearrangement links TRBV13 to TRBJ2-7; a possible D gene is TRBD1 (6 bases). CDR3 size: 15 residues. Germline CDR1 and CDR2: PRHDT and FYEKMQ (reference sequence). The CDR3 is CASSIRTDWAYEQCF. The DNA of the CDR3 is TGTGCCAGCAGCATAAGGACAGATTGGGCCTACGAGCAGTGCTTC.

This sequence joins TRBV6-4 and TRBJ2-2, with D hard to call. The ends were cut back, 8 bases at V and 0 bases at J, with 10 bases in the middle. In germline, CDR1 is MRHNA, CDR2 SNTAGT. The CDR3 loop spans 14 amino acids. Here the CDR3 DNA reads TGTGCCAGCCACGACGGGCCGAACACCGGGGAGCTGTTTTTT. Translation: CASHDGPNTGELFF.